One and the same sample provided the 4 T cell receptor beta chains below, sequenced in a study of Ad26.COV2.S vaccination and SARS-CoV-2 variants. Sequencing used immunoSEQ multiplex PCR; TCRdb keeps in-frame clones, though not all of them. The table has approximately 410,000 clones, around 93% seen once. The sample's treatment: 15 to 20 received Ad26.COV2.S at low or high dose, single or two shots; several received placebo; per-sample allocation not given. Sampling happened 63 days after the first vaccine or placebo injection. The starting material was peripheral blood, obtained in a trial of Ad26.COV2.S vaccine versus placebo. Receptors originate from a person between 18 and 60 years old who received the Ad26.COV2.S COVID-19 vaccine or a placebo.

This clone was seen just once. The chain uses TRBV28 and TRBJ1-1; D remains unclear. This CDR3 is 15 amino acids long. With 0 bases removed from V and 5 bases from J, the gap between germline ends came to 13 bases. Per germline, CDR1 MDHEN and CDR2 SYDVKM. CDR3 region: CASSLWVGRVTEAFF. CDR3 nucleotides: TGTGCCAGCAGTTTATGGGTGGGTCGGGTTACTGAAGCTTTCTTT.

J is TRBJ2-6 and V is TRBV18, with TRBD2 identical over 8 bases. The CDR3 consists of 19 residues. Per germline, CDR1 KGHSH and CDR2 LQKENI. V dropped 3 bases and J dropped 1; count of bases not matched to a gene: 11. The CDR3 here is CASSPVDSGGTSGANVLTF. The CDR3 DNA sequence: TGTGCCAGCTCACCTGTGGACAGCGGGGGAACTTCTGGGGCCAACGTCCTGACTTTC.

V gene TRBV28 combines with J gene TRBJ2-5; no definite D call. Looked up from germline, CDR1 is MDHEN and CDR2 is SYDVKM. CDR3 length: 17 amino acids. Trimming took off 3 bases at V and 1 base at J, with 18 bases between the two ends. The CDR3 region is CASSFGIRTLAQETQYF. CDR3 sequence (DNA): TGTGCCAGCAGTTTTGGGATTCGGACCCTCGCCCAAGAGACCCAGTACTTC.

This clone turned up a few times. The CDR3 protein is CASSATGRYTEAFF. The CDR3 region has the DNA TGTGCCAGCAGCGCGACAGGCCGTTACACTGAAGCTTTCTTT. The V and J genes are TRBV5-4 and TRBJ1-1; tentative D call: TRBD1 (6 bases). V was shortened by 4 bases and J by 3 bases, with 13 bases between the two germline ends. Germline CDR1 reads SGHNT; CDR2 reads YYREEE (reference sequence). There are 14 residues in the CDR3.